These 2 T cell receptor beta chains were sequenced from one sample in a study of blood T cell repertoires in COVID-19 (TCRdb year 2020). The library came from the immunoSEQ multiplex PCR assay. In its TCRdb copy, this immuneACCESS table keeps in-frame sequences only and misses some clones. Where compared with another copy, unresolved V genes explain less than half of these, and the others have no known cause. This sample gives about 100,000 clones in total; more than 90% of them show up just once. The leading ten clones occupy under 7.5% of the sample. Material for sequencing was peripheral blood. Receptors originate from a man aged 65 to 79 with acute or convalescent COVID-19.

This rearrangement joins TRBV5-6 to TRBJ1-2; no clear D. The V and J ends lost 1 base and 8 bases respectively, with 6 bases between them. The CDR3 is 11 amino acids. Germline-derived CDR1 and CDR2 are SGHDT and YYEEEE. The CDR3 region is CASSLMSGYTF. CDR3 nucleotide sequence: TGTGCCAGCAGCTTGATGTCGGGCTACACCTTC.

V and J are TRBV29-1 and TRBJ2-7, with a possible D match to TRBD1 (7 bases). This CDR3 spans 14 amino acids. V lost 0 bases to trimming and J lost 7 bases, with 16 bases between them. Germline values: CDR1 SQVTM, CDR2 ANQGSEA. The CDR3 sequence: CSVEDWRGPREQYF. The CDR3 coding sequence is TGCAGCGTTGAAGATTGGAGGGGGCCCAGGGAGCAGTACTTC.